Following are 6 T cell receptor beta chains from one sample sequenced in a study of T cells in Graves' hyperthyroidism and ophthalmopathy. Amplification yielded TCR beta CDR3 regions, with RNA transcripts as the source. The HTBI primer set served for first-round RT-PCR of the TCR CDR3. TCRdb fed the multiplex PCR reads into MiXCR, producing one record per CDR3 protein. The table records around 530,000 distinct CDR3 sequences, roughly 17% of them present only once. The sequenced sample was blood. The origin of the receptors is a woman aged 18 to 35 with Graves' ophthalmopathy.

In its sample, this clonotype was seen many times. V is TRBV30 and J is TRBJ1-1, with 7 nucleotides matching TRBD1. Losses at the gene ends were 0 bases for V and 5 bases for J; bases not matched to a gene: 9. Germline loops: CDR1 GTSNPN, CDR2 SVGIG (reference sequence). This CDR3 spans 15 amino acids. This CDR3 is CAWSVYDRAKTEAFF. In DNA form, the CDR3 reads TGTGCCTGGAGTGTATACGACAGGGCAAAGACTGAAGCTTTCTTT.

This clonotype has a count of ten or more. The chain joins TRBV6-1 to TRBJ2-1, with D possibly being TRBD1 (5 bases). The V end lost 8 bases, the J end lost 3 bases, and 14 bases lay between the germline ends. CDR3 length: 14 amino acids. Per germline, CDR1 MNHNS and CDR2 SASEGT. Here the CDR3 DNA reads TGTGCCAGCGGTACAGGATTTCTCTACAATGAGCAGTTCTTC. This gives the protein CASGTGFLYNEQFF.

This clonotype has just a few counts. This chain uses TRBV6-1 with TRBJ2-7; D uncertain. Germline V gives CDR1 MNHNS, CDR2 SASEGT. Deletions cut 6 bases from V and 4 bases from J, with 10 bases between. CDR3 length equals 12 residues. CDR3 loop: CASRATIYEQYF. The CDR3 bases are TGTGCCAGCAGGGCCACTATTTACGAGCAGTACTTC.

In its sample, this clonotype was seen many times. The chain links TRBV6-2 or TRBV6-3 to TRBJ1-1; a possible D gene is TRBD1 (6 bases). The CDR3 sequence is 13 residues long. The V end lost 4 bases, the J end lost 7 bases, and 13 bases lay between the germline ends. CDR1 is MNHEY and CDR2 is SVGEGT in the germline V gene. CDR3 in amino acids: CASSWRTAYEAFF. The CDR3 DNA follows: TGTGCCAGCAGTTGGAGGACAGCCTATGAAGCTTTCTTT.

This clonotype was counted at least ten times. The chain is built from TRBV5-1 and TRBJ2-1; perhaps D is TRBD1 or TRBD2 (5 bases each). The germline V and J ends were trimmed by 5 bases and 2 bases, with 8 bases remaining between them. Germline-derived CDR1 and CDR2 are SGHRS and YFSETQ. The CDR3 totals 13 residues. The CDR3 DNA sequence: TGCGCCAGCAGTAGGGGAGCCTACAATGAGCAGTTCTTC. Residues: CASSRGAYNEQFF. Complete variable domain (other parts from reference TRBV5-1 and TRBJ2-1): KAGVTQTPRYLIKTRGQQVTLSCSPISGHRSVSWYQQTPGQGLQFLFEYFSETQRNKGNFPGRFSGRQFSNSRSEMNVSTLELGDSALYLCASSRGAYNEQFFGPGTRLTVL.

V and J are TRBV12-3 or TRBV12-4 and TRBJ2-5; TRBD2 agrees at 13 bases. V lost 5 bases and J lost 2; bases outside the gene matches: 17. The CDR3 length is 20 residues. The CDR3 reads CASSDPIGGGLAGEQETQYF. In DNA form, the CDR3 reads TGTGCCAGCAGTGATCCCATTGGGGGTGGACTAGCGGGAGAACAAGAGACCCAGTACTTC.